These T cell receptor beta chains were read from a single sample in a study of blood T cell repertoires in COVID-19. Clones were read by immunoSEQ multiplex PCR, and TCRdb kept only the in-frame ones, dropping some. The data contain roughly 120,000 clones, less than 85% of them singletons. The sequencing sample was made of peripheral blood. These receptors came from a human donor with acute or convalescent COVID-19. The donor label of this sample is uncertain. CDR3s include the opening cysteine and the closing phenylalanine or tryptophan. Fields, in order: J gene, V gene, CDR3 protein.

TRBJ2-3 TRBV5-1 CASSPMTGGTDTQYF
TRBJ2-2 TRBV7-8 CASSLLNTGELFF
TRBJ2-3 TRBV20-1 CSASRGTLDASTDTQYF
TRBJ1-5 TRBV6-6 CASSYSPSTGFPQHF
TRBJ2-5 TRBV2 CASSPSHPVARQETQYF
TRBJ1-1 TRBV6-5 CASSGRGPLTEAFF
TRBJ1-2 TRBV7-9 CASSWDTNYGYTF
TRBJ2-5 TRBV4-2 CASSPGRGDGETQYF
TRBJ2-3 TRBV7-2 CASSLTSGSTDTQYF
TRBJ2-1 TRBV2 CASTLTGSGNEQFF
TRBJ1-1 TRBV12-3/TRBV12-4 CASSWAGSTEAFF
TRBJ1-4 TRBV19 CASSYRGQGEKLFF
TRBJ2-3 TRBV29-1 CSGVGTSGPNTQYF
TRBJ1-4 TRBV7-9 CASSLGQGYNEKLFF
TRBJ2-7 TRBV20-1 CSALTSGEQYF
TRBJ2-5 TRBV24-1 CATSDPTVGRGHQETQYF
TRBJ2-6 TRBV5-4 CASSLDLAGANVLTF
TRBJ1-5 TRBV6-6 CASSAGGGNQPQHF
TRBJ1-3 TRBV19 CASSIEGASGNTIYF
TRBJ1-3 TRBV11-2 CASSYGQGFGNTIYF
TRBJ1-5 TRBV28 CASSSAGTGYNQPQHF
TRBJ2-3 TRBV2 CASRRLADTQYF
TRBJ1-4 TRBV27 CASSSYLYQTGSTRKLFF
TRBJ1-1 TRBV7-8 CASSLNRGSWTEAFF
TRBJ1-5 TRBV6-1 CASSGRDSQGFARNQPQHF
TRBJ1-2 TRBV27 CASSLTGASYGYTF
TRBJ1-5 TRBV18 CASSLGTGDQPQHF
TRBJ2-3 TRBV5-1 CASSRGGAADTQYF
TRBJ1-4 TRBV19 CASKRTGGALEKLFF
TRBJ2-3 TRBV7-2 CASSKLASPTDTQYF
TRBJ1-2 TRBV7-8 CASSSSRGASYGYTF
TRBJ1-2 TRBV5-1 CASSPGTDDYGYTF
TRBJ1-2 TRBV13 CASSLEVGADYGYTF
TRBJ1-1 TRBV18 CASSPDIMNTEAFF
TRBJ1-3 TRBV5-5 CASSPGQGTGNTIYF
TRBJ1-5 TRBV27 CASSLWDSRQGQPQHF
TRBJ1-1 TRBV3-1/TRBV3-2 CASSTTGGVTEAFF
TRBJ2-3 TRBV2 CASSTRRDRDKYF
TRBJ1-1 TRBV29-1 CSVWDRVTAFF
TRBJ1-6 TRBV19 CASSNGRVNSPLHF
TRBJ1-1 TRBV29-1 CSGGNTEAFF
TRBJ2-3 TRBV5-1 CASSGSGGGTDTQYF
TRBJ2-1 TRBV7-3 CASSSHGLMDNEQFF
TRBJ2-3 TRBV13 CASSLGLVQGARPDTQYF
TRBJ1-4 TRBV30 CAWSVYGKGAREKLFF
TRBJ1-1 TRBV6-2/TRBV6-3 CASSHDRDTEAFF
TRBJ1-4 TRBV5-1 CASSSGTGGEKLFF